This TCR beta chain was retrieved from a study of T cell responses to AZD1222 COVID-19 vaccine. General study findings and limits: Spike regions recognized by vaccine-associated CD4 TCRs spanned the protein, led by 160-218 and 743-854. Within unmutated variant regions lay the reported targets of nearly half of spike-specific TCRs. Baseline serostatus was positive in only six AZD1222 recipients. Donor demographics were predominantly white British with a female majority; clonal diversity may be underestimated.

Comment on this clone: What it binds is not known.

Sequencing used immunoSEQ multiplex PCR; TCRdb keeps in-frame clones, though not all of them. Among roughly 200,000 clones listed, around nine tenths were seen once. The length of the CDR3 is 15 residues. The germline CDR1 and CDR2 sequences are LGHDT and YNNKEL (reference sequence). Trimming removed 7 bases from V and 0 bases from J, with 13 bases in between. The TCR sequence derives from an adult in good health. Sequenced material: peripheral blood, taken on day 0 of AZD1222 vaccination. This chain uses TRBV3-1 (or the pseudogene TRBV3-2) with TRBJ1-3; D is undetermined. The CDR3: CASNAGSNSGNTIYF. In DNA form, the CDR3 reads TGTGCCAGCAATGCCGGGTCCAACTCTGGAAACACCATATATTTT.